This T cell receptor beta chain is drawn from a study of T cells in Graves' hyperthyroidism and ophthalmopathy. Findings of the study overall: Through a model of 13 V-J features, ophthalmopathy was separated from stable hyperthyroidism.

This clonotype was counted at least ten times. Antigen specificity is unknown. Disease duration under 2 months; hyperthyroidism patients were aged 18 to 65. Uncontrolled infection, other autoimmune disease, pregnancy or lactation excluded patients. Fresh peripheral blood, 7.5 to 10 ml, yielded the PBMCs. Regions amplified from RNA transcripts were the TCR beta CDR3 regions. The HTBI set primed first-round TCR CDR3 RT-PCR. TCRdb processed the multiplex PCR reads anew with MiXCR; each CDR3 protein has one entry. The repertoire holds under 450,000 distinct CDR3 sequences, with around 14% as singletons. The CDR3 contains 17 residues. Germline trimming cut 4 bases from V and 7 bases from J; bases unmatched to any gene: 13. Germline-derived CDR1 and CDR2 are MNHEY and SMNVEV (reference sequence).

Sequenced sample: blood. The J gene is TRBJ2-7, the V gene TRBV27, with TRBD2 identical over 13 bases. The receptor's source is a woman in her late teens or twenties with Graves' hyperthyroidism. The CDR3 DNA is TGTGCCAGCAGTTCCACTAGCGGGAGGGCCCTTAGGCGGGAGCAGTACTTC. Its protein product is CASSSTSGRALRREQYF.